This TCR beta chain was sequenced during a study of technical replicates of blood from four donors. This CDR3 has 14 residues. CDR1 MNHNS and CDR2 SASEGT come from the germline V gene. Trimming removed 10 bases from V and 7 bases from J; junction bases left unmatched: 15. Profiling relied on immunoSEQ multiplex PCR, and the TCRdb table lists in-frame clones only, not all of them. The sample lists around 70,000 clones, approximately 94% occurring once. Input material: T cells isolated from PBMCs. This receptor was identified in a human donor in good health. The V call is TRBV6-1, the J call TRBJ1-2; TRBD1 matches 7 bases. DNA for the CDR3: TGTGCCACCACAGAGATGACAGGGTCGAGTGGCTACACCTTC. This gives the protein CATTEMTGSSGYTF.